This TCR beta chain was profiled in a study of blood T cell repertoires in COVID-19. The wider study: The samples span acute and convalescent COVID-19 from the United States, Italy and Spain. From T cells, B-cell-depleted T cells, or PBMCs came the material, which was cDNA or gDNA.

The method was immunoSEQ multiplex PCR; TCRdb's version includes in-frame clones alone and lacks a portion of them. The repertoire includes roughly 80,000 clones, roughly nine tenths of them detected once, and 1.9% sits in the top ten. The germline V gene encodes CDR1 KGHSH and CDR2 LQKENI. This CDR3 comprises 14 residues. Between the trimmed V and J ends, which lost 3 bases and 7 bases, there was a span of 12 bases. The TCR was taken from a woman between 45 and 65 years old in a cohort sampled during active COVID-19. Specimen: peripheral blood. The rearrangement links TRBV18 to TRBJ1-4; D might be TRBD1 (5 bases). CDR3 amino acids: CASSPDYGGEKLFF. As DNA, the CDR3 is TGTGCCAGCTCACCGGACTATGGGGGTGAAAAACTGTTTTTT.